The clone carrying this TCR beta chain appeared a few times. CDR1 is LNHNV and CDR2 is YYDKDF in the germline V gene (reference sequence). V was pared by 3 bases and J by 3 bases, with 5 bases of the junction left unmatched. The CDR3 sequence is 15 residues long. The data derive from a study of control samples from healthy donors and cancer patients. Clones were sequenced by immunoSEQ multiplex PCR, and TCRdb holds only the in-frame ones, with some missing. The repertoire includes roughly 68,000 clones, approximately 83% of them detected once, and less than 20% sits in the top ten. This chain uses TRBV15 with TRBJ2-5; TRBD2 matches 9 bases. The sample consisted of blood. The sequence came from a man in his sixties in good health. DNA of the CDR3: TGTGCCACCAGCAGTCTGACTAGCGGAAAAGAGACCCAGTACTTC. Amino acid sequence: CATSSLTSGKETQYF.